This entry lists 14 T cell receptor beta chains sequenced from one sample in a study of human T cells and chemical hapten exposure (dated by TCRdb to the early 2020s). Library preparation used 5' RACE. Sequenced using an Illumina MiSeq. TCRdb reprocessing: public reads trimmed at Q25 with fastp, clones called with MiXCR, in-frame beta chains kept. When rows share a CDR3 protein, they turn into one entry using the most common DNA and genes. For this sample there are about 140,000 distinct CDR3 sequences; approximately 4% appear just once. In total, the top ten clones hold approximately 1.3% of the sample. Total RNA was extracted from unfractionated whole blood collected in Tempus Blood RNA tubes. These receptors were collected from a female donor in good health.

The chain links TRBV4-3 to TRBJ2-7; D might be TRBD2 (5 bases). The CDR3 length is 14 residues. Trimming removed 4 bases at V and 5 bases at J, with 15 bases between. Germline CDR1 and CDR2: LGHNA and YSLEER. DNA of the CDR3: TGCGCCAGCAGCCGGGCCGTGAGGGAAGACGAGCAGTACTTC. It yields the protein CASSRAVREDEQYF.

Comment on this clonotype: This may be a read error: a much more frequent sequence differs by one nucleotide. The chain carries TRBV12-3 or TRBV12-4 and TRBJ2-3; 9 nucleotides align to TRBD2. CDR3 length: 14 residues. With V trimmed by 6 bases and J by 4 bases, 5 bases remained unmatched. CDR3 in DNA: TGTGCCAGCAGCTGGACTAGCGTGGCAGATACGCAGTATTTT. It codes for CASSWTSVADTQYF.

In this sample, this clonotype turned up a few times. J is TRBJ1-4 and V is TRBV5-1, with 11 bases that match TRBD1. The CDR3 has 16 residues. Germline lookup yields CDR1 SGHRS and CDR2 YFSETQ. J was trimmed by 7 bases and V by 4 bases; bases with no gene match: 9. The CDR3 here is CASSLDPGTGGEKLFF. DNA of the CDR3: TGCGCCAGCAGCCTTGACCCCGGGACAGGGGGTGAAAAACTGTTTTTT.

This clonotype was recorded many times. The chain has TRBV18 and TRBJ1-4; TRBD1 matches 12 bases. Germline V gene lookup returns CDR1 KGHSH and CDR2 LQKENI. This CDR3 is built from 17 residues. After removal of 6 bases from V and 7 bases from J, the junction contained 12 bases not matched to a gene. The CDR3 reads CASSPAGQGAGGEKLFF. For the CDR3, the DNA is TGTGCCAGCTCCCCCGCGGGACAGGGGGCAGGTGGTGAAAAACTGTTTTTT.

This clonotype occurred many times. The V call is TRBV6-1, the J call TRBJ2-6; unclear D gene. V shed 7 bases and J shed 0 bases, with 13 bases lying between them. Germline CDR1 reads MNHNS; CDR2 reads SASEGT. CDR3 size: 16 residues. Here the CDR3 DNA reads TGTGCCAGCACTCAATCCCGGACCTCTGGGGCCAACGTCCTGACTTTC. Translating gives CASTQSRTSGANVLTF.

This sequence joins TRBV7-2 and TRBJ2-1; 9 bases are shared with TRBD2. Germline trimming cut 5 bases from V and 6 bases from J; bases unmatched to any gene: 11. Germline-derived CDR1 and CDR2 are SGHTA and FQGNSA. The CDR3 extends over 16 amino acids. The CDR3 sequence: CASSRTRGGCINEQFF. DNA for the CDR3: TGTGCCAGCAGCCGAACGCGGGGGGGCTGCATCAATGAGCAGTTCTTC.

The table lists this clonotype with a few counts. The genes are TRBV20-1 and TRBJ1-5, with 11 bases aligning to TRBD1. The V gene end was trimmed by 4 bases and the J gene end by 5 bases; junction bases not matched to a gene: 7. Germline values: CDR1 DFQATT, CDR2 SNEGSKA (reference sequence). CDR3 size: 15 residues. CDR3 in DNA: TGCAGTGCTAACGTCGGGACAGGGGGTCATCAGCCCCAGCATTTT. The encoded protein is CSANVGTGGHQPQHF.

This clonotype was observed many times. The chain carries TRBV25-1 and TRBJ2-7; TRBD1 aligns across 8 bases. The V segment lost 4 bases and the J segment 2 bases; nucleotides outside the gene matches: 7. Germline lookup yields CDR1 MGHDK and CDR2 SYGVNS. The CDR3 loop spans 15 amino acids. The CDR3 region has the DNA TGTGCCAGCAGTGCTCCGGGACAGGAAACCTACGAGCAGTACTTC. The encoded protein is CASSAPGQETYEQYF.

This clonotype has at least ten counts. The V and J genes are TRBV5-1 and TRBJ2-5; D might be TRBD1 (5 bases). The CDR3 totals 12 residues. Trimming cost V 4 bases and J 2 bases, with 6 bases left between them. Germline V gene lookup returns CDR1 SGHRS and CDR2 YFSETQ. This CDR3 is CASSRQQETQYF. For the CDR3, the DNA is TGCGCCAGCAGCCGACAGCAAGAGACCCAGTACTTC.

At least ten counts were recorded for this clonotype. The chain carries TRBV6-6 and TRBJ1-1, with 7 bases identical to TRBD1. Germline V gives CDR1 MNHNY, CDR2 SVGAGI (reference sequence). The CDR3 runs to 14 residues. The ends lost 4 bases at V and 5 bases at J; junction bases unmatched: 7. The CDR3 here is CASSLPGQPTEAFF. The CDR3 DNA sequence: TGTGCCAGCAGTTTACCGGGACAGCCTACTGAAGCTTTCTTT.

This clonotype was detected many times. V gene TRBV5-8 combines with J gene TRBJ1-2; D is uncertain. Germline V gene sequence: CDR1 SGHTS, CDR2 YDEGEE. Trimming left V 1 base short and J 1 base short, with 5 bases between. The CDR3 extends over 13 amino acids. DNA of the CDR3: TGTGCCAGCAGCTTGTTCCTTAACTATGGCTACACCTTC. It codes for CASSLFLNYGYTF. Based on the CDR3 plus reference TRBV5-8 and TRBJ1-2, the full variable domain is EAGVTQSPTHLIKTRGQQATLRCSPISGHTSVYWYQQALGLGLQFLLWYDEGEERNRGNFPPRFSGRQFPNYSSELNVNALELEDSALYLCASSLFLNYGYTFGSGTRLTVV.

There are many counts of this clonotype. The J gene is TRBJ1-2, the V gene TRBV7-2; 8 positions match TRBD1. Germline-derived CDR1 and CDR2 are SGHTA and FQGNSA. The CDR3 contains 14 residues. V dropped 3 bases and J dropped 5; count of bases not matched to a gene: 5. Here the CDR3 reads CASSFGQGNYGYTF. Written as DNA, the CDR3 is TGTGCCAGCAGCTTTGGACAGGGCAATTATGGCTACACCTTC.

CDR3 residues: CASSIIRGLNTGELFF. The DNA of the CDR3 is TGTGCCAGTAGTATAATCCGGGGGCTGAACACCGGGGAGCTGTTTTTT. The chain is built from TRBV19 and TRBJ2-2; D is possibly TRBD1 or TRBD2 (6 bases each). Trimming took 2 bases from V and 1 from J, leaving 11 bases between them. CDR1 and CDR2 (germline): LNHDA, SQIVND (reference sequence). The CDR3 loop spans 16 amino acids.

A remark on this clonotype: Possible read error: a much larger clone is one base away. The chain links TRBV9 to TRBJ2-2, with 8 bases matching TRBD1. Losses at the gene ends were 0 bases for V and 6 bases for J; bases not matched to a gene: 13. From germline, CDR1 is SGDLS and CDR2 YYNGEE. This CDR3 comprises 18 residues. The CDR3, as DNA: TGTGCCAGCAGCGTAGTAGCCAGGGGGCGATTTAGGCCCGGGGAGCTGTTTTTT. Translated, it gives CASSVVARGRFRPGELFF.